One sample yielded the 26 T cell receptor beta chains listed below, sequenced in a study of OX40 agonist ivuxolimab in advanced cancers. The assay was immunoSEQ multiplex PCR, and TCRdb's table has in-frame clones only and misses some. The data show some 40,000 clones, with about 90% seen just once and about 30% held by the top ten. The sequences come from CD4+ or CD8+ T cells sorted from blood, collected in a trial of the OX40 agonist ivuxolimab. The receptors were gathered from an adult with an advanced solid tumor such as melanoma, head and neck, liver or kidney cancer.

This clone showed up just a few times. CDR3 residues: CASGDLLEAFF. The DNA of the CDR3 is TGTGCCAGCGGGGATCTTCTTGAAGCTTTCTTT. This rearrangement joins TRBV7-9 to TRBJ1-1; D is undetermined. The V and J ends lost 8 bases and 7 bases respectively, with 11 bases between them. Germline assignment: CDR1 SEHNR and CDR2 FQNEAQ (reference sequence). The CDR3 length is 11 residues.

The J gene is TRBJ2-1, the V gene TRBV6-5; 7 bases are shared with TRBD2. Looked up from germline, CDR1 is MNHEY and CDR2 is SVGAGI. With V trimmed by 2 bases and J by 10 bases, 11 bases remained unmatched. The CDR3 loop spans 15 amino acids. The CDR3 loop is CASSYPSGLVREQFF. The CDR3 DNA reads TGTGCCAGCAGTTACCCATCTGGACTAGTCAGAGAGCAGTTCTTC.

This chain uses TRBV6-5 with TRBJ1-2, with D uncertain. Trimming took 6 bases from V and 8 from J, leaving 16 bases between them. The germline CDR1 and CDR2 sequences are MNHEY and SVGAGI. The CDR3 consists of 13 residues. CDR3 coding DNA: TGTGCCAGCAGCTCCGCCAAGCTGGGAGGCTACACCTTC. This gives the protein CASSSAKLGGYTF.

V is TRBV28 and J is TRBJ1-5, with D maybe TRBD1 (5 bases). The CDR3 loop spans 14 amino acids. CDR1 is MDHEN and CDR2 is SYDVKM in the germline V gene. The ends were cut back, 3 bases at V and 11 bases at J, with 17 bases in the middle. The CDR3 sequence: CASSFRVLYRAQHF. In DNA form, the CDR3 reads TGTGCCAGCAGTTTCAGGGTGTTGTATCGGGCCCAGCATTTT.

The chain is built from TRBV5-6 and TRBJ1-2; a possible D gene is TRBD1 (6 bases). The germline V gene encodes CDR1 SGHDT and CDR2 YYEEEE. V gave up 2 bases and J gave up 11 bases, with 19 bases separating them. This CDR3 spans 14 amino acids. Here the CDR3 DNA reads TGTGCCAGCAGCTTTGATGGGGGGCAAATCGTTTACACCTTC. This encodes CASSFDGGQIVYTF.

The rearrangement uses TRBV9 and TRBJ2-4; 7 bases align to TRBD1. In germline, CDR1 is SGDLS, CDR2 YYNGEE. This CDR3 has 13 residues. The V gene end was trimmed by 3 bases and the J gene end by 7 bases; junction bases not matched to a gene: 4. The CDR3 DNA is TGTGCCAGCAGCGCAGGGACAGAGAACATTCAGTACTTC. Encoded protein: CASSAGTENIQYF. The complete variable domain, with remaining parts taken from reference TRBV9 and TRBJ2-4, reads DSGVTQTPKHLITATGQRVTLRCSPRSGDLSVYWYQQSLDQGLQFLIQYYNGEERAKGNILERFSAQQFPDLHSELNLSSLELGDSALYFCASSAGTENIQYFGAGTRLSVL.

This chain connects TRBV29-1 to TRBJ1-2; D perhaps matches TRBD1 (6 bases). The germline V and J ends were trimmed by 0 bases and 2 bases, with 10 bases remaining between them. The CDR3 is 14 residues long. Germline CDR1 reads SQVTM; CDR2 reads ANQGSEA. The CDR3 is CSVEDRDTNYGYTF. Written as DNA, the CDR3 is TGCAGCGTTGAAGATAGGGACACGAACTATGGCTACACCTTC.

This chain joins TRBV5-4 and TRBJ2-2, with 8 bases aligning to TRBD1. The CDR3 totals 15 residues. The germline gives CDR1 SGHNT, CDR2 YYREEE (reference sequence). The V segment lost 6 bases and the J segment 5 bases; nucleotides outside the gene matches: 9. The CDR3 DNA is TGTGCCAGCACCTTTGACAGGGGAGGAACCGGGGAGCTGTTTTTT. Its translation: CASTFDRGGTGELFF. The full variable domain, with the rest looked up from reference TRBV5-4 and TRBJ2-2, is ETGVTQSPTHLIKTRGQQVTLRCSSQSGHNTVSWYQQALGQGPQFIFQYYREEENGRGNFPPRFSGLQFPNYSSELNVNALELDDSALYLCASTFDRGGTGELFFGEGSRLTVL.

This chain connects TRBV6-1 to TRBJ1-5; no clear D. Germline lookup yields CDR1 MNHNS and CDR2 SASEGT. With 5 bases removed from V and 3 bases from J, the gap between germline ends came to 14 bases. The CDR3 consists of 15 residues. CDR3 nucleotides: TGTGCCAGCAGTACGAGGAGTTGGGACAATCAGCCCCAGCATTTT. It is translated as CASSTRSWDNQPQHF.

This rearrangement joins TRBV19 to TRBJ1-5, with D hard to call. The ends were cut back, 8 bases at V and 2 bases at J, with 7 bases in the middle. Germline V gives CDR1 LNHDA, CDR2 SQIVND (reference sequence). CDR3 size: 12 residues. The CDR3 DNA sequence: TGTGCCAGTGCCCTAGGCAATCAGCCCCAGCATTTT. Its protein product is CASALGNQPQHF.

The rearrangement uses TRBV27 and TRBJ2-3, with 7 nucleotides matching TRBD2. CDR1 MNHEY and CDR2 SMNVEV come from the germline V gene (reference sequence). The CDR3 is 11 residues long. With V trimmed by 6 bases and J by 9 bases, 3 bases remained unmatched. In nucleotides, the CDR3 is TGTGCCAGCAGCTCCGGGAGGACGCAGTATTTT. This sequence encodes CASSSGRTQYF.

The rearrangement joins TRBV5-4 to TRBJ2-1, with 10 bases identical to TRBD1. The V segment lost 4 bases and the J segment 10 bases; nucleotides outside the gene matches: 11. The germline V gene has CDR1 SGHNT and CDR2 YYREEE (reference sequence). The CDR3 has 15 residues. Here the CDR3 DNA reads TGTGCCAGCAGCCGTCCGGGGACAGGGGTCAGGGAGCAGTTCTTC. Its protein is CASSRPGTGVREQFF. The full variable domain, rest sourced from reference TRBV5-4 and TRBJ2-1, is ETGVTQSPTHLIKTRGQQVTLRCSSQSGHNTVSWYQQALGQGPQFIFQYYREEENGRGNFPPRFSGLQFPNYSSELNVNALELDDSALYLCASSRPGTGVREQFFGPGTRLTVL.

The CDR3 region is CASSSRLAGGSYYEQYF. CDR3 DNA: TGTGCCAGCAGCTCCCGACTAGCGGGAGGTTCCTATTACGAGCAGTACTTC. The V and J genes are TRBV11-2 and TRBJ2-7; 13 nucleotides align to TRBD2. The CDR3 runs to 17 residues. Germline values: CDR1 SGHAT, CDR2 FQNNGV. The ends lost 4 bases at V and 4 bases at J; junction bases unmatched: 10. The full variable domain, in which reference TRBV11-2 and TRBJ2-7 provide the parts outside the CDR3, is EAGVAQSPRYKIIEKRQSVAFWCNPISGHATLYWYQQILGQGPKLLIQFQNNGVVDDSQLPKDRFSAERLKGVDSTLKIQPAKLEDSAVYLCASSSRLAGGSYYEQYFGPGTRLTVT.

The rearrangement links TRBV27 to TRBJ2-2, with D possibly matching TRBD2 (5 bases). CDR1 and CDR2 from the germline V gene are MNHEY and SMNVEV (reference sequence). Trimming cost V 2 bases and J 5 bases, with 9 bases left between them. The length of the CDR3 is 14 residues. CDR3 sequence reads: CASSLNGGTGELFF. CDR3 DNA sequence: TGTGCCAGCAGTTTAAACGGCGGGACCGGGGAGCTGTTTTTT.

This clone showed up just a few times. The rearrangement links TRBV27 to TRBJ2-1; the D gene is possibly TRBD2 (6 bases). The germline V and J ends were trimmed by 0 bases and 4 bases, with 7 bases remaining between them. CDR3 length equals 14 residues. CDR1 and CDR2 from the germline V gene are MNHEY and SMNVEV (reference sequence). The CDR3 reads CASSLSAGYNEQFF. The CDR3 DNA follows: TGTGCCAGCAGTTTATCTGCGGGGTACAATGAGCAGTTCTTC.

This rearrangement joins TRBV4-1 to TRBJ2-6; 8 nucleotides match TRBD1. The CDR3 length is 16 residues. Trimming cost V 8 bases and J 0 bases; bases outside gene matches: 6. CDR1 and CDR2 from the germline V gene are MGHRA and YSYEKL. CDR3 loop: CASRDRTLSGANVLTF. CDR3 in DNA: TGCGCCAGCCGGGACAGGACCCTCTCTGGGGCCAACGTCCTGACTTTC.

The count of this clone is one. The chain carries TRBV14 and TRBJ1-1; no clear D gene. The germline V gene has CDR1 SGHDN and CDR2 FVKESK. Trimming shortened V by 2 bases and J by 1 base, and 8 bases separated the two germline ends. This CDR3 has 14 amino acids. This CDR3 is CASSQYQENTEAFF. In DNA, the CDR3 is TGTGCCAGCAGCCAATATCAGGAGAACACTGAAGCTTTCTTT.

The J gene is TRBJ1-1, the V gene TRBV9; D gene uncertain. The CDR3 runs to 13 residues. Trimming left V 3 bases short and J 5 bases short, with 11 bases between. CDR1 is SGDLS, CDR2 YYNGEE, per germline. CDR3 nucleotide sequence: TGTGCCAGCAGCGCACGGACTGGGACTGAAGCTTTCTTT. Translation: CASSARTGTEAFF.

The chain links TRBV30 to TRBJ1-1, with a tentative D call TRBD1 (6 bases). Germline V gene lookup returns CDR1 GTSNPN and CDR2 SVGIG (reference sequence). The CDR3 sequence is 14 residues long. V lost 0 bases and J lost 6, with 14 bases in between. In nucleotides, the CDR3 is TGTGCCTGGAGTGTAGGGGGAATGGTCTCTGAAGCTTTCTTT. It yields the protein CAWSVGGMVSEAFF.

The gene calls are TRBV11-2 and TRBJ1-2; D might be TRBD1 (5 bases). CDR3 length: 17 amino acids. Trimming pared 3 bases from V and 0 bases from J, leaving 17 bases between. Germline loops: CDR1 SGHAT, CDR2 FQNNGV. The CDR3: CASSLSPGGGANYGYTF. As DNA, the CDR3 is TGTGCCAGCAGCTTGAGCCCTGGCGGGGGAGCTAACTATGGCTACACCTTC.

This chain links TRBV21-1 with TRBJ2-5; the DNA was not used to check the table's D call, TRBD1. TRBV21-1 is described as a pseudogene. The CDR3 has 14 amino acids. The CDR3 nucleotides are TGTGCCAGCACCCCAGGGTCAAACCAAGAGACCCAGTACTTC. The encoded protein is CASTPGSNQETQYF.

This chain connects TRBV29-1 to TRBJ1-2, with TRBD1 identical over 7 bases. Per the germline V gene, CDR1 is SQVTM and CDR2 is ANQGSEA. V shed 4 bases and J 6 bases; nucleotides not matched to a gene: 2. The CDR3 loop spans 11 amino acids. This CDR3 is CSVVQGNGYTF. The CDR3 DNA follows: TGCAGCGTTGTACAGGGGAATGGCTACACCTTC.

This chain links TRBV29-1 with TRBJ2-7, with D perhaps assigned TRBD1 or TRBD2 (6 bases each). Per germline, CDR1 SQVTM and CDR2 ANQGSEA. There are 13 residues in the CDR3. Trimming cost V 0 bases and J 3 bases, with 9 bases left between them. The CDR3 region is CSVEEGGSYEQYF. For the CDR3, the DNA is TGCAGCGTTGAAGAAGGGGGGAGCTACGAGCAGTACTTC.

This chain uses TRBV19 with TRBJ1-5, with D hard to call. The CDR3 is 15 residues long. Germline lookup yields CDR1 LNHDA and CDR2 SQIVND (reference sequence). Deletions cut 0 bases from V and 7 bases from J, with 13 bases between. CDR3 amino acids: CASSIEGRVYQPQHF. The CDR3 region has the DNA TGTGCCAGTAGTATAGAGGGTCGGGTCTACCAGCCCCAGCATTTT.

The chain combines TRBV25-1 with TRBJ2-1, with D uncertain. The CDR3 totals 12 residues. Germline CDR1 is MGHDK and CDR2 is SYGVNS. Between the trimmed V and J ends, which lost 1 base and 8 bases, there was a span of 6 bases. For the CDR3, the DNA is TGTGCCAGCAGTGAATCTCGCGATGAGCAGTTCTTC. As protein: CASSESRDEQFF.

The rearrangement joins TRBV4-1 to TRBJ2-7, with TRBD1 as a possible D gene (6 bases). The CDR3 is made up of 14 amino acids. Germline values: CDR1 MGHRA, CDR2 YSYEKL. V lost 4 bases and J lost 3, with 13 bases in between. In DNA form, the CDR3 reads TGCGCCAGCAGCCCCCGGGACAACCTCTACGAGCAGTACTTC. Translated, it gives CASSPRDNLYEQYF.